This T cell receptor beta chain was sequenced in a study of control samples from healthy donors and cancer patients. Generated by immunoSEQ multiplex PCR, the TCRdb table keeps only in-frame clones and is missing some. Among 75,000 to 90,000 clones listed, more than 75% were seen once. CDR1 is SGDLS, CDR2 YYNGEE, per germline. The CDR3 sequence is 15 residues long. With 2 bases removed from V and 0 bases from J, the gap between germline ends came to 11 bases. The receptor comes from a man aged 25 to 45 in good health. This chain uses TRBV9 with TRBJ2-5; D possibly corresponds to TRBD1 (6 bases). Sequenced: blood. CDR3: CASSVYQGYQETQYF. Here the CDR3 DNA reads TGTGCCAGCAGCGTTTACCAGGGGTACCAAGAGACCCAGTACTTC.